The T cell receptor beta chain under discussion was sequenced for a study of T cells in Graves' hyperthyroidism and ophthalmopathy. Findings and limits, study-wide: Median prediction lead before ophthalmopathy onset was around 7 months with the model. Researchers found most expanded thyroid clonotypes above 0.001 in blood as well.

V gave up 1 base and J gave up 4 bases; unmatched junction bases: 6. The CDR3 length is 16 residues. CDR1 and CDR2 from the germline V gene are LGHNA and YSLEER. This clonotype has a handful of counts. No antigen is known for it. TCR beta CDR3 region amplification was performed from RNA transcripts. The TCR CDR3 was amplified in a first-round RT-PCR using the HTBI primer set. TCRdb recomputed calls from the multiplex PCR reads with MiXCR, one row per CDR3 protein. The sample lists fewer than 900,000 distinct CDR3 sequences, about a sixth occurring once. Sequenced sample: blood. The TCR was taken from a man aged 18 to 30 with Graves' hyperthyroidism. V gene TRBV4-3 combines with J gene TRBJ2-1, with 8 bases lining up with TRBD2. CDR3 region: CASSQVEASGYNEQFF. CDR3 DNA: TGCGCCAGCAGCCAAGTTGAGGCTAGCGGGTACAATGAGCAGTTCTTC.